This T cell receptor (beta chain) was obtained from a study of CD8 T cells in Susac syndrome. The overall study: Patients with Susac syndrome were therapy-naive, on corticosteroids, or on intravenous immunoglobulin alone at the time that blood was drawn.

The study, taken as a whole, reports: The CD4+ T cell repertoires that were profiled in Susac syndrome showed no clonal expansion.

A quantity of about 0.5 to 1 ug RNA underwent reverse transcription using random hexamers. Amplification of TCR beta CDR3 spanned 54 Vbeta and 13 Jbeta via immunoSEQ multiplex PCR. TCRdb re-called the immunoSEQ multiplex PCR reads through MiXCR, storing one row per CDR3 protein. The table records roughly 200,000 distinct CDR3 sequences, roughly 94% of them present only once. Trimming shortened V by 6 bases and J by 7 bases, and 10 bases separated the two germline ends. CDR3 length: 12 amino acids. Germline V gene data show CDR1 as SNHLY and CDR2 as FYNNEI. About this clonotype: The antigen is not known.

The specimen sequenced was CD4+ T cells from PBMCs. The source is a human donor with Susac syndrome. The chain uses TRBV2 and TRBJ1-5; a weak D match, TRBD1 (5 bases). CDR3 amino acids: CASRPQGQPQHF. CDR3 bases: TGTGCCAGCAGACCCCAGGGACAGCCCCAGCATTTT.